This T cell receptor (beta chain) was profiled in a study of OX40 agonist ivuxolimab in advanced cancers. With respect to the entire study: Ivuxolimab was an agonistic, fully human IgG2 monoclonal antibody directed against OX40 (CD134), a costimulatory receptor. Intravenous ivuxolimab was administered to patients every 2 weeks at six dose levels: 0.01, 0.1, 0.3, 1.5, 3 and 10 mg/kg. The monotherapy dose-escalation portion (N of about 50 patients) of the phase I ivuxolimab trial is reported in the paper. In the dose-escalation cohort, around four fifths of patients were male, and the mean age was around 60 years with a range of roughly 20 to 80. Of the roughly 50 dose-escalation patients, hepatocellular carcinoma was present in 19, melanoma in approximately 15, renal cell carcinoma in 9 and head and neck cancer in 9. Peripheral TCRbeta sequencing was intended to test whether TCR sequence diversity was altered and clonal T-cell expansion was caused by ivuxolimab. Partial responses occurred in three dose-escalation patients, of whom one had hepatocellular carcinoma and two had cutaneous melanoma. Patients were allowed to have had prior anti-PD-1, anti-PD-L1 or anti-CTLA-4 therapy, and around two fifths of the dose-escalation patients had been treated with checkpoint inhibitors.

Inclusive of the bounding cysteine and phenylalanine, the CDR3 is 13 residues long. The retained sequence is limited to the CDR3, 39 bases, with the frame set at the first base. Cut back by 2 bases and 4 bases, the V and J ends lie 7 bases apart. According to the germline V gene (reference sequence), CDR1 reads MNHEY and CDR2 reads SMNVEV. Only one count was recorded for this clone. Its cognate antigen has yet to be identified. Base quality data are lacking; no much larger clone is found one base away. Patients with autoimmune disease history or receiving systemic immunosuppression were excluded from the trial. Peripheral blood for TCR sequencing was collected from all dose cohorts at baseline, on cycle 4 day 1, and on cycle 7 day 1. Samples were obtained from an open-label, multicenter, first-in-human phase I dose-escalation trial of ivuxolimab. Adults with locally advanced or metastatic head and neck squamous cell, hepatocellular, melanoma or renal cell carcinoma were enrolled in the trial. Before TCR sequencing, CD4+ T cells and CD8+ T cells were sorted from peripheral blood as separate populations.

For sequencing of the TCRbeta CDR3 region, genomic DNA was extracted from the sorted cells. The immunoSEQ Assay was used for sequencing of TCRbeta CDR3 regions. Entries here come from immuneACCESS through TCRdb and include only in-frame sequences with V and J called. Some clones fail to appear in such tables; in the studies checked, an unresolved V gene covers under half of the shortfall, and the cause of the remainder is unknown. The sample table shows tens of thousands of clones, and around four fifths are seen once. The top ten clones comprise 1.5% to 2% of the sample. What the study reported, not specific to this receptor: At doses from 0.1 to 3.0 mg/kg, clonal expansion was seen in both CD4+ and CD8+ blood T cells between baseline and week 6. The antigen specificity of the peripheral T cells that underwent clonal expansion was not determined. In the 0.1-3.0 mg/kg groups, partial responders had among the lowest normalized peripheral clonal expansion, particularly in CD8+ T cells. Low levels of normalized T-cell clonal expansion were also seen in some nonresponding patients. After ivuxolimab, more expanded clones were found on average in CD8+ T cells than in CD4+ T cells.

This TCR derives from an adult with an advanced solid tumor such as melanoma, head and neck, liver or kidney cancer. The sample was CD4+ or CD8+ T cells sorted from blood, taken in a trial of the OX40 agonist ivuxolimab. The chain employs TRBV27 and TRBJ2-3; the D segment cannot be called with confidence. CDR3 sequence: CASSLRVSDTQYF. The DNA reads as follows: TGTGCCAGCAGTTTAAGGGTCTCAGATACGCAGTATTTT.